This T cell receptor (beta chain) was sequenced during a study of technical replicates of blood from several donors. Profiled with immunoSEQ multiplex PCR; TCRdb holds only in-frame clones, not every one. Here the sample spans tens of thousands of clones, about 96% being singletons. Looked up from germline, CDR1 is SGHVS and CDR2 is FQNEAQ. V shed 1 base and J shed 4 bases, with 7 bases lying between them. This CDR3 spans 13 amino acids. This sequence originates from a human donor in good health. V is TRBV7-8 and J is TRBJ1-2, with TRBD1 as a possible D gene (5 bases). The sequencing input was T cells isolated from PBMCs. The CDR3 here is CASSLGQIYGYTF. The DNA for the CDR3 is TGTGCCAGCAGCTTAGGACAGATCTATGGCTACACCTTC. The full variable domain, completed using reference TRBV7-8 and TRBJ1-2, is GAGVSQSPRYKVAKRGQDVALRCDPISGHVSLFWYQQALGQGPEFLTYFQNEAQLDKSGLPSDRFFAERPEGSVSTLKIQRTQQEDSAVYLCASSLGQIYGYTFGSGTRLTVV.